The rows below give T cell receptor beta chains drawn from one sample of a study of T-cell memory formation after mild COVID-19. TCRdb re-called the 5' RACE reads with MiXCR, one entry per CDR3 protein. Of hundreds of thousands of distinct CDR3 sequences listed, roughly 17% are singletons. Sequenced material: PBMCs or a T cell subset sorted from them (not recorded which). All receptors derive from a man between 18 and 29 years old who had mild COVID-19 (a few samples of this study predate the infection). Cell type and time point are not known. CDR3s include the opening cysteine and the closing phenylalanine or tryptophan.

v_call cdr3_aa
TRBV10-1 CASSSTSTDTQYF
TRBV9 CASSRYEGPNTEAFF
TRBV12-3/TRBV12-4 CASSLAGGRNEQFF
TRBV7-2 CASSLAETRTGRKFF
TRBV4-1 CASSLTYSGRLGWQYF
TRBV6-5 CASSLGLAGGVSYNEQFF
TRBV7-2 CASKSGGVENEQFF
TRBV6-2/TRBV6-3 CASKGWTGEAQPQHF
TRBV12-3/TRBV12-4 CASSLAIAGIGETQYF
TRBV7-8 CASSLVRQLSDTQYF
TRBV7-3 CASSVERGEQYF
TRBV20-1 CSAKGTLGTGELFF
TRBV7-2 CASSLGGQVQANYGYTF
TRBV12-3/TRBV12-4 CASGQGSSYEQYF
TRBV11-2 CASSSGLAGTAQYF
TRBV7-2 CASSATSGGKETQYF
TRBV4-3 CASSPVRGSAYEQYF
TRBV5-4 CASSLDSPGPVQSYEQYF